Listed here are 31 T cell receptor beta chains from one sample, sequenced in a study of cytomegalovirus exposure and HLA in healthy donors. The PCR was carried out with 60 Vbeta primers and 13 Jbeta primers. The data were produced by immunoSEQ multiplex PCR, yet TCRdb's version contains in-frame clones alone and is incomplete. The table shows 50,000 or so clones, with 77% occurring only once. Sequencing used PBMCs. These receptors were obtained from a female donor in good health and CMV-seronegative.

The gene calls are TRBV18 and TRBJ1-1; D is unresolved. Germline V gene lookup returns CDR1 KGHSH and CDR2 LQKENI. This CDR3 has 15 amino acids. Trimming pared 5 bases from V and 0 bases from J, leaving 13 bases between. The CDR3 sequence: CASSRKADLNTEAFF. The CDR3 DNA follows: TGTGCCAGCTCAAGGAAGGCAGACTTGAACACTGAAGCTTTCTTT.

This chain joins TRBV5-8 and TRBJ2-7; 9 bases match TRBD1. The CDR3 extends over 13 amino acids. Trimming took 6 bases from V and 4 from J; bases not matched to a gene: 5. Germline V gene data show CDR1 as SGHTS and CDR2 as YDEGEE. The CDR3 coding sequence is TGTGCCAGCACAAGGGACAGGGCGTACGAGCAGTACTTC. It encodes CASTRDRAYEQYF.

The chain links TRBV29-1 to TRBJ2-6, with 7 nucleotides matching TRBD2. Germline-derived CDR1 and CDR2 are SQVTM and ANQGSEA. V lost 1 base and J lost 0; bases outside the gene matches: 0. There are 15 residues in the CDR3. CDR3 sequence (DNA): TGCAGCGTTGAAGGGGAGGGCTCTGGGGCCAACGTCCTGACTTTC. It translates to CSVEGEGSGANVLTF. The whole variable domain, remainder taken from reference TRBV29-1 and TRBJ2-6, is SAVISQKPSRDICQRGTSLTIQCQVDSQVTMMFWYRQQPGQSLTLIATANQGSEATYESGFVIDKFPISRPNLTFSTLTVSNMSPEDSSIYLCSVEGEGSGANVLTFGAGSRLTVL.

The genes are TRBV23-1 and TRBJ2-6; perhaps TRBD1 as D (6 bases). TRBV23-1 is an open reading frame, and its role is uncertain. V lost 4 bases and J lost 0, with 13 bases in between. The CDR3 has 17 residues. In nucleotides, the CDR3 is TGCGCCAGCAGTCCTCGACAGGCCAACTCTGGGGCCAACGTCCTGACTTTC. Protein product: CASSPRQANSGANVLTF.

The V call is TRBV7-9, the J call TRBJ2-1; TRBD1 might be the D (6 bases). V was cut by 5 bases and J by 7 bases, with 15 bases left in between. The CDR3 consists of 14 residues. Looked up from germline, CDR1 is SEHNR and CDR2 is FQNEAQ (reference sequence). DNA of the CDR3: TGTGCCAGCAGCAGGGAACTAGGGGGAAATGAGCAGTTCTTC. Amino acid sequence: CASSRELGGNEQFF.

This chain links TRBV4-2 with TRBJ1-1; 7 positions match TRBD1. This CDR3 has 14 amino acids. Germline values: CDR1 LGHNA, CDR2 YNFKEQ. The junction had 4 bases not matched to a gene; V was cut back by 4 bases and J by 2 bases. The CDR3 spells CASSPRQGNTEAFF. The CDR3 bases are TGTGCCAGCAGCCCGCGACAGGGTAACACTGAAGCTTTCTTT.

This chain connects TRBV28 to TRBJ2-7, with 7 positions matching TRBD1. Germline values: CDR1 MDHEN, CDR2 SYDVKM. Trimming took 6 bases from V and 5 from J; bases not matched to a gene: 4. This CDR3 has 12 amino acids. The CDR3 here is CASSDRVHEQYF. CDR3 coding DNA: TGTGCCAGCAGCGACAGGGTACACGAGCAGTACTTC.

The CDR3 sequence: CASSLIAGGYEQYF. The CDR3 DNA follows: TGTGCCAGCAGCTTAATTGCCGGGGGCTACGAGCAGTACTTC. V usage is TRBV7-2 and J usage is TRBJ2-7; TRBD2 might be the D (6 bases). Germline lookup yields CDR1 SGHTA and CDR2 FQGNSA. The CDR3 totals 14 residues. Trimming shortened V by 2 bases and J by 3 bases, and 11 bases separated the two germline ends.

The genes are TRBV7-2 and TRBJ1-4, with D maybe TRBD1 (6 bases). Germline V CDR1 and CDR2: SGHTA, FQGNSA. Trimming cost V 5 bases and J 4 bases, with 17 bases left between them. CDR3 length equals 16 residues. The CDR3 spells CASSDQVTGLNEKLFF. The CDR3 bases are TGTGCCAGCAGCGATCAAGTGACAGGACTTAATGAAAAACTGTTTTTT.

The chain carries TRBV28 and TRBJ1-6, with 7 bases aligning to TRBD1. The V segment lost 1 base and the J segment 13 bases; nucleotides outside the gene matches: 10. In germline, CDR1 is MDHEN, CDR2 SYDVKM. The CDR3 covers 15 residues. The CDR3 is CASSLSSTGQLPLHF. The CDR3, as DNA: TGTGCCAGCAGTTTATCGTCGACAGGGCAGTTGCCCCTCCACTTT.

The rearrangement joins TRBV7-9 to TRBJ2-4; D ambiguous. The germline V gene has CDR1 SEHNR and CDR2 FQNEAQ (reference sequence). The V end lost 6 bases, the J end lost 0 bases, and 15 bases lay between the germline ends. This CDR3 spans 16 amino acids. The CDR3 coding sequence is TGTGCCAGCAGGCGACTGCCTGGTTTAGCCAAAAACATTCAGTACTTC. Amino acid sequence: CASRRLPGLAKNIQYF.

There are a few counts of this clone. The V and J genes are TRBV5-6 and TRBJ2-2, with 13 bases aligning to TRBD2. This CDR3 is 16 amino acids long. CDR1 is SGHDT and CDR2 is YYEEEE in the germline V gene. V gave up 1 base and J gave up 9 bases; unmatched junction bases: 6. CDR3 sequence (DNA): TGTGCCAGCAGCTTGAACGGACTAGCGGGAGAACGGGAGCTGTTTTTT. Translated, it gives CASSLNGLAGERELFF.

The rearrangement uses TRBV5-6 and TRBJ2-7, with unresolved D. CDR1 is SGHDT and CDR2 is YYEEEE in the germline V gene. Trimming removed 0 bases at V and 1 base at J, with 11 bases between. The CDR3 contains 15 residues. The CDR3 loop is CASSLVQTLSYEQYF. DNA for the CDR3: TGTGCCAGCAGCTTGGTACAGACCCTATCCTACGAGCAGTACTTC.

This rearrangement joins TRBV27 to TRBJ2-3; TRBD1 agrees at 9 bases. With 3 bases clipped from V and 4 bases from J, the junction kept 8 bases outside the gene matches. Germline assignment: CDR1 MNHEY and CDR2 SMNVEV (reference sequence). The CDR3 runs to 16 residues. CDR3 DNA: TGTGCCAGCAGTTTCCCCCCGGGACAGGGTGCAGATACGCAGTATTTT. This translates into CASSFPPGQGADTQYF.

The chain recombines TRBV6-5 with TRBJ2-7; 8 bases align to TRBD1. CDR1 and CDR2 from the germline V gene are MNHEY and SVGAGI. V dropped 6 bases and J dropped 2; count of bases not matched to a gene: 6. There are 14 residues in the CDR3. CDR3 DNA sequence: TGTGCCAGCAGAACCGGGACAGGTACCTACGAGCAGTACTTC. This translates into CASRTGTGTYEQYF.

This clone was seen only once. J is TRBJ2-7 and V is TRBV27; 7 bases are a match to TRBD1. V lost 5 bases to trimming and J lost 2 bases; unmatched junction nucleotides: 3. The CDR3 is made up of 13 amino acids. CDR1 and CDR2 from the germline V gene are MNHEY and SMNVEV (reference sequence). The CDR3 reads CASSGTGAYEQYF. The CDR3 DNA sequence: TGTGCCAGCAGTGGTACAGGGGCCTACGAGCAGTACTTC.

The chain employs TRBV7-3 and TRBJ2-3, with a tentative D call TRBD1 (5 bases). CDR1 is SGHTA, CDR2 FQGTGA, per germline. CDR3 size: 14 residues. The V gene lost 5 bases and the J gene lost 2 bases, with 11 bases spanning the gap. In nucleotides, the CDR3 is TGTGCCAGCAGCCGTAAGGACAACACAGATACGCAGTATTTT. It yields the protein CASSRKDNTDTQYF. Full variable domain (remainder filled in from reference TRBV7-3 and TRBJ2-3): GAGVSQTPSNKVTEKGKYVELRCDPISGHTALYWYRQSLGQGPEFLIYFQGTGAADDSGLPNDRFFAVRPEGSVSTLKIQRTERGDSAVYLCASSRKDNTDTQYFGPGTRLTVL.

The chain uses TRBV4-3 and TRBJ2-1; no clear D. Trimming cost V 0 bases and J 0 bases, with 15 bases left between them. The germline gives CDR1 LGHNA, CDR2 YSLEER. The CDR3 is made up of 18 amino acids. CDR3 loop: CASSQDVETYSSYNEQFF. The CDR3 region has the DNA TGCGCCAGCAGCCAAGATGTAGAGACATACAGCTCCTACAATGAGCAGTTCTTC.

J is TRBJ1-6 and V is TRBV5-1; a weak D match, TRBD1 (5 bases). The germline V and J ends were trimmed by 0 bases and 6 bases, with 13 bases remaining between them. CDR3 length: 16 residues. Germline CDR1 reads SGHRS; CDR2 reads YFSETQ. This CDR3 is CASSLVLSTANSPLHF. DNA for the CDR3: TGCGCCAGCAGCTTGGTTTTATCGACAGCTAATTCACCCCTCCACTTT.

This clone has a single count. V and J are TRBV5-6 and TRBJ2-3; a possible D gene is TRBD1 (5 bases). Germline V lookup: CDR1 SGHDT, CDR2 YYEEEE. The CDR3 is 16 amino acids. The ends were cut back, 0 bases at V and 0 bases at J, with 11 bases in the middle. The CDR3 DNA sequence: TGTGCCAGCAGCTTGGGCGGTGGGGCTAGCACAGATACGCAGTATTTT. Translating gives CASSLGGGASTDTQYF.

J is TRBJ2-5 and V is TRBV2, with D perhaps TRBD1 (6 bases). The CDR3 has 16 residues. Per the germline V gene, CDR1 is SNHLY and CDR2 is FYNNEI. Trimming shortened V by 1 base and J by 5 bases, and 17 bases separated the two germline ends. CDR3 amino acids: CASSEGRGGRWETQYF. CDR3 in DNA: TGTGCCAGCAGTGAAGGGCGTGGGGGCAGGTGGGAGACCCAGTACTTC.

The CDR3 protein is CASSSRQPEETQYF. CDR3 bases: TGTGCCAGCAGCTCACGACAGCCCGAAGAGACCCAGTACTTC. This chain joins TRBV4-2 and TRBJ2-5; TRBD1 might be the D (5 bases). V lost 5 bases, J lost 3 bases, and 13 bases lay in between. Looked up from germline, CDR1 is LGHNA and CDR2 is YNFKEQ. CDR3 size: 14 residues.

The chain combines TRBV30 with TRBJ1-3, with TRBD1 as a possible D gene (5 bases). Germline CDR1 is GTSNPN and CDR2 is SVGIG (reference sequence). Trimming took off 8 bases at V and 0 bases at J, with 14 bases between the two ends. The CDR3 totals 14 residues. CDR3 amino acids: CATNRNPSGNTIYF. CDR3 in DNA: TGTGCCACCAACAGGAACCCCTCTGGAAACACCATATATTTT.

This rearrangement joins TRBV9 to TRBJ2-3, with 11 nucleotides matching TRBD2. The CDR3 is made up of 18 amino acids. Germline values: CDR1 SGDLS, CDR2 YYNGEE. The junction had 7 bases not matched to a gene; V was cut back by 0 bases and J by 1 base. The chain's CDR3 is CASSVGPRLAGRTDTQYF. In DNA, the CDR3 is TGTGCCAGCAGCGTAGGGCCCCGACTAGCGGGGCGCACAGATACGCAGTATTTT.

This rearrangement joins TRBV13 to TRBJ2-3, with 14 bases that match TRBD2. Germline values: CDR1 PRHDT, CDR2 FYEKMQ (reference sequence). The CDR3 extends over 18 amino acids. V trimming: 2 bases; J trimming: 2 bases; junction bases outside the gene matches: 6. CDR3 amino acids: CASSLPPGLAGVTDTQYF. DNA for the CDR3: TGTGCCAGCAGCTTACCCCCGGGACTAGCGGGGGTCACAGATACGCAGTATTTT. Full variable domain (missing parts from reference TRBV13 and TRBJ2-3): AAGVIQSPRHLIKEKRETATLKCYPIPRHDTVYWYQQGPGQDPQFLISFYEKMQSDKGSIPDRFSAQQFSDYHSELNMSSLELGDSALYFCASSLPPGLAGVTDTQYFGPGTRLTVL.

The rearrangement uses TRBV6-5 and TRBJ2-3; D is perhaps TRBD1 (5 bases). CDR3 size: 14 residues. Germline CDR1 reads MNHEY; CDR2 reads SVGAGI. Trimming removed 5 bases from V and 0 bases from J, with 9 bases in between. CDR3 sequence: CASSRTTSTDTQYF. CDR3 coding DNA: TGTGCCAGCAGTAGGACAACTAGCACAGATACGCAGTATTTT.

CDR3 in amino acids: CASSAGGLSRTEAFF. Written as DNA, the CDR3 is TGTGCCAGCAGTGCCGGGGGGCTTTCACGGACTGAAGCTTTCTTT. The rearrangement joins TRBV6-1 to TRBJ1-1; D possibly corresponds to TRBD1 (6 bases). The CDR3 is 15 amino acids. The V gene lost 4 bases and the J gene lost 5 bases, with 17 bases spanning the gap. Germline values: CDR1 MNHNS, CDR2 SASEGT.

The chain carries TRBV5-8 and TRBJ2-7, with D possibly matching TRBD2 (6 bases). The CDR3 is 15 amino acids. Germline values: CDR1 SGHTS, CDR2 YDEGEE. V lost 2 bases and J lost 3, with 15 bases in between. CDR3 region: CASSFFGRQIYEQYF. CDR3 DNA sequence: TGTGCCAGCAGCTTTTTCGGGAGACAGATCTACGAGCAGTACTTC.

The chain links TRBV19 to TRBJ1-2, with D unclear. The CDR3 contains 16 residues. Germline V CDR1 and CDR2: LNHDA, SQIVND (reference sequence). Deletions cut 7 bases from V and 8 bases from J, with 26 bases between. As DNA, the CDR3 is TGTGCCAGTACCCCCAGGCGGGGAAACTGGGCCCAAGGCTACACCTTC. Protein: CASTPRRGNWAQGYTF.

This clone was seen a handful of times. This sequence joins TRBV2 and TRBJ1-3; no clear D gene. Germline V gene data show CDR1 as SNHLY and CDR2 as FYNNEI. V lost 7 bases to trimming and J lost 0 bases, with 13 bases between them. The CDR3 loop spans 15 amino acids. Here the CDR3 DNA reads TGTGCCAGCAAGCAAAGCCTCGGCTCTGGAAACACCATATATTTT. It translates to CASKQSLGSGNTIYF.

The J gene is TRBJ2-7, the V gene TRBV30; the D is unclear. Per the germline V gene, CDR1 is GTSNPN and CDR2 is SVGIG (reference sequence). The CDR3 sequence is 12 residues long. The germline V and J ends were trimmed by 1 base and 2 bases, with 6 bases remaining between them. The CDR3 region has the DNA TGTGCCTGGAGTGACGACACCTACGAGCAGTACTTC. This gives the protein CAWSDDTYEQYF.